Shown below are 7 T cell receptor beta chains from a single sample sequenced in a study of graft-versus-host responses after intestinal transplantation. TCRdb's table, derived via immunoSEQ multiplex PCR, lists solely in-frame clones and lacks some. The sample includes 150,000 or so clones, 80% to 95% of them seen just once. These TCRs are of unknown antigen specificity. Sequences were derived from unstimulated CD4+ T cells sorted from spleen or lymph node cells, sampled before intestinal transplant. The receptor set was obtained from a human donor who received an intestinal transplant.

The chain recombines TRBV27 with TRBJ1-2; tentative D call: TRBD1 (6 bases). The CDR3 consists of 15 residues. Germline V gene data show CDR1 as MNHEY and CDR2 as SMNVEV (reference sequence). Trimming left V 6 bases short and J 0 bases short, with 14 bases between. The CDR3 spells CASRRSGGPNYGYTF. The DNA for the CDR3 is TGTGCCAGCAGGAGATCGGGGGGGCCTAACTATGGCTACACCTTC.

The chain recombines TRBV7-3 with TRBJ2-1, with 7 bases aligning to TRBD2. CDR1 is SGHTA and CDR2 is FQGTGA in the germline V gene. The V gene end was trimmed by 5 bases and the J gene end by 0 bases; junction bases not matched to a gene: 13. This CDR3 contains 18 residues. The chain's CDR3 is CASSALPPGGLSYNEQFF. Here the CDR3 DNA reads TGTGCCAGCAGCGCACTACCTCCGGGGGGACTCTCCTACAATGAGCAGTTCTTC.

This sequence joins TRBV29-1 and TRBJ2-5, with 10 bases matching TRBD1. The CDR3 has 14 amino acids. In germline, CDR1 is SQVTM, CDR2 ANQGSEA. V shed 4 bases and J 4 bases; nucleotides not matched to a gene: 6. The CDR3 here is CSVGGQGRRETQYF. For the CDR3, the DNA is TGCAGCGTTGGGGGACAGGGGAGGAGAGAGACCCAGTACTTC.

To note about this clone: One end of the junction fails to match germline, which may point to a read error. V is TRBV28 and J is TRBJ1-2, with D possibly matching TRBD1 (5 bases). Germline values: CDR1 MDHEN, CDR2 SYDVKM. The CDR3 extends over 13 amino acids. The chain's CDR3 is CAGREGPNYGYTF. The CDR3 DNA reads TGTGCCGGCAGGGAAGGTCCTAACTATGGCTACACCTTC.

This sequence joins TRBV2 and TRBJ2-7; 8 bases align to TRBD2. The length of the CDR3 is 14 residues. Per the germline V gene, CDR1 is SNHLY and CDR2 is FYNNEI. V lost 9 bases to trimming and J lost 4 bases; unmatched junction nucleotides: 11. The CDR3 coding sequence is TGTGCCAGTCGGCGTGGACTAGCAGAGTACGAGCAGTACTTC. Translated, it gives CASRRGLAEYEQYF. Full variable domain (remainder filled in from reference TRBV2 and TRBJ2-7): EPEVTQTPSHQVTQMGQEVILRCVPISNHLYFYWYRQILGQKVEFLVSFYNNEISEKSEIFDDQFSVERPDGSNFTLKIRSTKLEDSAMYFCASRRGLAEYEQYFGPGTRLTVT.

This sequence joins TRBV7-3 and TRBJ2-3; D gene uncertain. Deletions cut 1 base from V and 0 bases from J, with 5 bases between. The CDR3 has 14 amino acids. Germline V CDR1 and CDR2: SGHTA, FQGTGA. The CDR3 is CASSLRLSTDTQYF. As DNA, the CDR3 is TGTGCCAGCAGCTTAAGACTTAGCACAGATACGCAGTATTTT.

The chain recombines TRBV28 with TRBJ2-7; TRBD1 agrees at 10 bases. V shed 7 bases, J shed 5 bases, and the junction held 11 bases outside the gene matches. This CDR3 comprises 15 residues. Germline-derived CDR1 and CDR2 are MDHEN and SYDVKM. The CDR3 loop reads CASTNPGTGVNEQYF. In DNA, the CDR3 is TGTGCCAGCACCAATCCCGGGACAGGGGTTAACGAGCAGTACTTC.